These T cell receptor beta chains were read from a single sample in a study of blood T cell repertoires in COVID-19. Sequencing used immunoSEQ multiplex PCR; TCRdb keeps in-frame clones, though not all of them. Of fewer than 500,000 clones listed, around 84% are singletons. Specimen: peripheral blood. Receptor source: a human donor with acute or convalescent COVID-19. The donor label of this sample is uncertain. Each CDR3 is given with its conserved first and last residue.

J gene | V gene | CDR3 protein
TRBJ2-3 | TRBV10-3 | CAIMREGSADTQYF
TRBJ2-5 | TRBV30 | CAQTGTSGRLQETQYF
TRBJ2-1 | TRBV28 | CASSSPGTTGYNEQFF
TRBJ1-2 | TRBV30 | CAWSVGPDRSFYGYTF
TRBJ1-2 | TRBV28 | CASSRDSYYGYTF
TRBJ1-2 | TRBV29-1 | CSVEDSNYGYTF
TRBJ1-2 | TRBV19 | CASSPRTQANYGYTF
TRBJ2-6 | TRBV11-2 | CASSSGTSGAGANVLTF
TRBJ2-5 | TRBV5-1 | CASRTGFTAQYF
TRBJ2-1 | TRBV30 | CAWSVTYPDEQFF
TRBJ2-1 | TRBV10-1 | CASSETGFHEQFF
TRBJ1-1 | TRBV30 | CARGPLRNTEAFF
TRBJ1-4 | TRBV12-2 | CASRLMCIRQAPNEKLFF
TRBJ2-5 | TRBV6-4 | CASSVSINPAETQYF
TRBJ1-5 | TRBV2 | CASKGQRDQPQHF
TRBJ1-2 | TRBV19 | CASSRTGVINYGYTF
TRBJ2-7 | TRBV6-5 | CATTGQGIYEQYF
TRBJ2-3 | TRBV2 | CASRLRSTNTDTQYF
TRBJ2-1 | TRBV5-1 | CASSLSGGSYNEQFF
TRBJ1-3 | TRBV18 | CASSPTRQTGNTIYF
TRBJ2-2 | TRBV5-5 | CASSLSQAGELFF
TRBJ1-2 | TRBV19 | CASSEEHRGYTF